The entry below gives a single T cell receptor (beta chain) sequence along with its context. CDR1 SGHDN and CDR2 FVKESK come from the germline V gene. After removal of 4 bases from V and 5 bases from J, the junction contained 8 bases not matched to a gene. The CDR3 spans 15 residues. As originally analysed: Nucleated cell number was recorded as an estimate derived from reference gene primer amplification. Only in-frame clones appear in the TCRdb table, and some are missing; sequencing was by immunoSEQ multiplex PCR. The V and J calls and the clone size are those of that table, but D and trimming were determined from the DNA. The sample holds some 230,000 clones; 70% to 90% are singletons and the top ten take around 3%. The sample belongs to a study of blood T cell repertoires in COVID-19. Study overall: Whether acute or convalescent, the COVID-19 samples came from the United States, Italy and Spain.

The sequenced sample was peripheral blood. The rearrangement links TRBV14 to TRBJ1-1; 9 bases are a match to TRBD1. The origin of this receptor is a man aged 50 or older who had recovered from COVID-19. The CDR3 sequence is CASSRNRGLITEAFF. Here the CDR3 DNA reads TGTGCCAGCAGCCGAAACAGGGGGCTGATAACTGAAGCTTTCTTT.